This TCR beta chain came from a study of T cell responses to AZD1222 COVID-19 vaccine. Trimming removed 6 bases from V and 12 bases from J; junction bases left unmatched: 12. Germline V gene data show CDR1 as SQVTM and CDR2 as ANQGSEA. The CDR3 is made up of 13 amino acids. With regard to this clone: Its antigen is currently unknown.

Using immunoSEQ multiplex PCR, the repertoire was profiled, and TCRdb retains in-frame clones only, with some absent. Among more than 70,000 clones listed, approximately 85% were seen once. Study-level findings and limits: The sample set comprised mostly white British donors with more females, and clonal diversity was possibly underestimated. Among vaccine-associated CD4 TCRs, coverage spanned spike, with dominance at 160-218 and 743-854. Of spike-specific TCRs, nearly half reportedly target regions left unmutated in variants. Recipients of AZD1222 seropositive at baseline numbered only 6 or 7.

This rearrangement joins TRBV29-1 to TRBJ2-1; TRBD2 matches 9 bases. This receptor was taken from an adult in good health. The sequencing here drew on peripheral blood, taken on day 0 of AZD1222 vaccination. The CDR3 is CSVTTGTSLAQFF. The CDR3 DNA sequence: TGCAGCGTAACCACCGGGACTAGCTTGGCGCAGTTCTTC.